These 29 T cell receptor beta chains were sequenced from one sample in a study of OX40 agonist ivuxolimab in advanced cancers. Method: immunoSEQ multiplex PCR; TCRdb's copy keeps in-frame clones and lacks some. This table has 60,000 to 75,000 clones, about nine tenths appearing once. The sequencing used CD4+ or CD8+ T cells sorted from blood, collected in a trial of the OX40 agonist ivuxolimab. These receptor sequences come from an adult with an advanced solid tumor such as melanoma, head and neck, liver or kidney cancer.

The chain recombines TRBV4-1 with TRBJ1-1; 7 bases are a match to TRBD1. CDR3 length equals 16 residues. Germline V lookup: CDR1 MGHRA, CDR2 YSYEKL. Trimming took 2 bases from V and 2 from J; bases not matched to a gene: 8. For the CDR3, the DNA is TGCGCCAGCAGCCAATACCCGGGACAGCAAAACACTGAAGCTTTCTTT. It translates to CASSQYPGQQNTEAFF.

The chain carries TRBV5-1 and TRBJ2-1; 7 nucleotides line up with TRBD1. Per the germline V gene, CDR1 is SGHRS and CDR2 is YFSETQ. J lost 13 bases, V lost 4 bases, and 11 bases had no gene match. This CDR3 region has 13 residues. The CDR3 loop is CASSGLQGNHQFF. The CDR3, as DNA: TGCGCCAGCAGCGGGTTACAGGGGAATCATCAGTTCTTC.

This chain links TRBV5-1 with TRBJ1-2, with TRBD1 matching 8 bases. V lost 1 base to trimming and J lost 0 bases; unmatched junction nucleotides: 5. This CDR3 comprises 16 residues. Germline CDR1 reads SGHRS; CDR2 reads YFSETQ. The CDR3 DNA sequence: TGCGCCAGCAGCTTGACAGGGGGTAACACTAACTATGGCTACACCTTC. Amino acids: CASSLTGGNTNYGYTF.

The CDR3 DNA reads TGTGCCAGCAGCCACAGGGTGAGCTCCTACAATGAGCAGTTCTTC. Protein: CASSHRVSSYNEQFF. The V gene is TRBV7-9, the J gene TRBJ2-1; D is possibly TRBD1 (6 bases). CDR1 is SEHNR and CDR2 is FQNEAQ in the germline V gene (reference sequence). V gave up 5 bases and J gave up 0 bases, with 11 bases separating them. There are 15 residues in the CDR3.

The rearrangement links TRBV21-1 to TRBJ2-2. TRBV21-1 is described as a pseudogene. CDR3 length: 16 amino acids. The CDR3 nucleotides are TGTGCCAGCAGCAAAGGAGGGGCCGATGTCTCGGGGGAGCTGTTTTTT. Its translation is CASSKGGADVSGELFF.

The chain's CDR3 is CASSTFSIQPQHF. In DNA form, the CDR3 reads TGTGCCAGTAGTACATTTTCAATTCAGCCCCAGCATTTT. This rearrangement joins TRBV19 to TRBJ1-5; no definite D call. Germline CDR1 is LNHDA and CDR2 is SQIVND (reference sequence). This CDR3 contains 13 residues. V dropped 4 bases and J dropped 6 bases, with 10 bases sitting between them.

The chain has TRBV27 and TRBJ2-7; possible D gene TRBD1, 5 bases. CDR3 length equals 13 residues. V was shortened by 3 bases and J by 3 bases, with 9 bases between the two germline ends. Germline V gene lookup returns CDR1 MNHEY and CDR2 SMNVEV (reference sequence). The CDR3 loop is CASSFQGNYEQYF. CDR3 nucleotides: TGTGCCAGCAGTTTCCAGGGTAACTACGAGCAGTACTTC.

This clone was picked up one time. V and J are TRBV6-5 and TRBJ1-2; 9 positions match TRBD1. Germline-derived CDR1 and CDR2 are MNHEY and SVGAGI. The V gene end was trimmed by 1 base and the J gene end by 5 bases; junction bases not matched to a gene: 8. This CDR3 is built from 16 residues. The CDR3 DNA reads as TGTGCCAGCAGTTACTTTCTCAGGACAGGGGCTTATGGCTACACCTTC. Protein sequence: CASSYFLRTGAYGYTF.

The chain combines TRBV12-5 with TRBJ2-1, with D maybe TRBD1 (6 bases). The CDR3 is made up of 14 amino acids. The germline V gene encodes CDR1 LGHNT and CDR2 FRNRAP. Trimming took off 8 bases at V and 5 bases at J, with 16 bases between the two ends. CDR3 region: CASRGSRYNNEQFF. CDR3 DNA: TGTGCTAGTAGGGGGAGTAGATACAACAATGAGCAGTTCTTC.

CDR3 bases: TGTGCCAGCAGCTTAATAAGAAACAGACAAGAGACCCAGTACTTC. Translated: CASSLIRNRQETQYF. The chain carries TRBV7-8 and TRBJ2-5; D is unresolved. The CDR3 loop spans 15 amino acids. CDR1 and CDR2 from the germline V gene are SGHVS and FQNEAQ. V was shortened by 2 bases and J by 2 bases, with 12 bases between the two germline ends. Variable domain in full (rest from reference TRBV7-8 and TRBJ2-5): GAGVSQSPRYKVAKRGQDVALRCDPISGHVSLFWYQQALGQGPEFLTYFQNEAQLDKSGLPSDRFFAERPEGSVSTLKIQRTQQEDSAVYLCASSLIRNRQETQYFGPGTRLLVL.

This chain joins TRBV4-2 and TRBJ1-1; 11 nucleotides match TRBD1. V lost 1 base to trimming and J lost 9 bases; unmatched junction nucleotides: 7. Germline V gene lookup returns CDR1 LGHNA and CDR2 YNFKEQ. The CDR3 has 15 amino acids. DNA for the CDR3: TGTGCCAGCAGCCAAGTGGGACAGGGGGTATCGAAAGCTTTCTTT. Amino acids: CASSQVGQGVSKAFF.

This rearrangement joins TRBV5-1 to TRBJ1-1; D remains unclear. The germline gives CDR1 SGHRS, CDR2 YFSETQ. With 0 bases removed from V and 5 bases from J, the gap between germline ends came to 8 bases. CDR3 length: 13 amino acids. The DNA of the CDR3 is TGCGCCAGCAGCTTGGGAGGGTTAACTGAAGCTTTCTTT. This translates into CASSLGGLTEAFF.

The chain employs TRBV4-1 and TRBJ2-7; a possible D gene is TRBD1 (5 bases). The CDR3 sequence is 14 residues long. Looked up from germline, CDR1 is MGHRA and CDR2 is YSYEKL. The ends were cut back, 2 bases at V and 3 bases at J, with 11 bases in the middle. The CDR3 coding sequence is TGCGCCAGCAGCCAAATGCAGGGAAACTACGAGCAGTACTTC. Amino acid sequence: CASSQMQGNYEQYF.

The rearrangement joins TRBV7-9 to TRBJ2-3, with D uncertain. The germline V gene has CDR1 SEHNR and CDR2 FQNEAQ (reference sequence). CDR3 length equals 12 residues. Between the trimmed V and J ends, which lost 8 bases and 4 bases, there was a span of 10 bases. CDR3 region: CASLQRADTQYF. The CDR3 nucleotides are TGTGCCAGCCTGCAACGGGCAGATACGCAGTATTTT.

V usage is TRBV28 and J usage is TRBJ2-7; D uncertain. Deletions cut 6 bases from V and 4 bases from J, with 10 bases between. This CDR3 is built from 12 residues. Per the germline V gene, CDR1 is MDHEN and CDR2 is SYDVKM. The CDR3 spells CASSSNSYEQYV. DNA of the CDR3: TGTGCCAGCAGCTCTAACAGTTACGAGCAGTACGTC.

The V gene is TRBV29-1, the J gene TRBJ1-1; the D gene is possibly TRBD1 (5 bases). Trimming removed 5 bases at V and 0 bases at J, with 7 bases between. There are 12 residues in the CDR3. Germline V gives CDR1 SQVTM, CDR2 ANQGSEA. The CDR3 region is CSVRQMNTEAFF. The DNA for the CDR3 is TGCAGCGTTCGACAGATGAACACTGAAGCTTTCTTT. The variable domain in full, with the rest retrieved from reference TRBV29-1 and TRBJ1-1, is SAVISQKPSRDICQRGTSLTIQCQVDSQVTMMFWYRQQPGQSLTLIATANQGSEATYESGFVIDKFPISRPNLTFSTLTVSNMSPEDSSIYLCSVRQMNTEAFFGQGTRLTVV.

This clone is a singleton in its sample. The J gene is TRBJ2-2, the V gene TRBV7-9, with 8 bases identical to TRBD1. The germline V gene encodes CDR1 SEHNR and CDR2 FQNEAQ (reference sequence). The trim removed 4 bases at V and 7 bases at J, leaving 5 bases unmatched. CDR3 length: 14 residues. As DNA, the CDR3 is TGTGCCAGCAGCTCCCAGGGGGCAGGCGGGGAGCTGTTTTTT. Translation: CASSSQGAGGELFF. The complete variable domain, with remaining parts taken from reference TRBV7-9 and TRBJ2-2, reads DTGVSQNPRHKITKRGQNVTFRCDPISEHNRLYWYRQTLGQGPEFLTYFQNEAQLEKSRLLSDRFSAERPKGSFSTLEIQRTEQGDSAMYLCASSSQGAGGELFFGEGSRLTVL.

The rearrangement uses TRBV7-8 and TRBJ2-1; D is unclear. Trimming cost V 0 bases and J 3 bases, with 9 bases left between them. Germline V gives CDR1 SGHVS, CDR2 FQNEAQ. CDR3 length equals 15 residues. The CDR3: CASSLAGPLYNEQFF. DNA of the CDR3: TGTGCCAGCAGCTTAGCCGGACCTCTCTACAATGAGCAGTTCTTC.

The CDR3 is CASSLRDGRREQYF. Written as DNA, the CDR3 is TGTGCCAGCAGCTTAAGGGACGGACGGCGCGAGCAGTACTTC. V is TRBV7-8 and J is TRBJ2-7, with D possibly being TRBD1 or TRBD2 (5 bases each). Per germline, CDR1 SGHVS and CDR2 FQNEAQ. The CDR3 covers 14 residues. The V end was cut by 2 bases, the J end by 6 bases, with 14 bases between.

The chain carries TRBV6-1 and TRBJ1-5, with D perhaps matching TRBD1 (6 bases). V was cut by 1 base and J by 1 base, with 11 bases left in between. CDR1 and CDR2 (germline): MNHNS, SASEGT. The CDR3 consists of 16 residues. CDR3 loop: CASSEVRGASNQPQHF. The CDR3 DNA follows: TGTGCCAGCAGTGAAGTTCGGGGGGCGAGCAATCAGCCCCAGCATTTT.

The V gene is TRBV6-5, the J gene TRBJ2-7; 9 positions agree with TRBD2. The CDR3 spans 14 residues. With V trimmed by 4 bases and J by 4 bases, 5 bases remained unmatched. CDR1 and CDR2 (germline): MNHEY, SVGAGI. The CDR3 is CASSLLAGIYEQYF. The CDR3 DNA follows: TGTGCCAGCAGTTTACTAGCGGGTATATACGAGCAGTACTTC.

This chain uses TRBV27 with TRBJ2-1; 7 nucleotides line up with TRBD2. The germline CDR1 and CDR2 sequences are MNHEY and SMNVEV (reference sequence). CDR3 length equals 15 residues. Unmatched junction bases numbered 4, after V lost 3 bases and J lost 2 bases. For the CDR3, the DNA is TGTGCCAGCAGTTTTGGGCTAGCGGCCTACAATGAGCAGTTCTTC. Its protein is CASSFGLAAYNEQFF.

The V gene is TRBV28, the J gene TRBJ1-1; maybe TRBD1 (5 bases). The germline gives CDR1 MDHEN, CDR2 SYDVKM. CDR3 length equals 15 residues. Trimming pared 6 bases from V and 3 bases from J, leaving 17 bases between. The CDR3 loop reads CASRIMGRGHTEAFF. As DNA, the CDR3 is TGTGCCAGCAGGATAATGGGACGGGGTCACACTGAAGCTTTCTTT.

The chain joins TRBV5-4 to TRBJ2-1; D is unclear. Germline CDR1 is SGHNT and CDR2 is YYREEE (reference sequence). V shed 0 bases and J shed 8 bases, with 12 bases lying between them. This CDR3 is 14 amino acids long. This CDR3 reads CASSLVGSNYEQFF. CDR3 bases: TGTGCCAGCAGCTTGGTGGGATCTAATTATGAGCAGTTCTTC.

The V and J genes are TRBV5-5 and TRBJ2-3; the match to TRBD2 covers 8 bases. CDR3 size: 15 residues. Germline lookup yields CDR1 SGHKS and CDR2 YYEKEE (reference sequence). The V gene end was trimmed by 4 bases and the J gene end by 3 bases; junction bases not matched to a gene: 7. CDR3 nucleotide sequence: TGTGCCAGCAGCGAACATAGCGGGATTACAGATACGCAGTATTTT. It is translated as CASSEHSGITDTQYF.

The V call is TRBV4-3, the J call TRBJ2-1; D unclear. Between the trimmed V and J ends, which lost 0 bases and 3 bases, there was a span of 12 bases. This CDR3 contains 16 residues. CDR1 is LGHNA and CDR2 is YSLEER in the germline V gene. This CDR3 is CASSQDGPPVYNEQFF. Written as DNA, the CDR3 is TGCGCCAGCAGCCAAGATGGCCCGCCCGTCTACAATGAGCAGTTCTTC.

The chain uses TRBV27 and TRBJ2-5; TRBD2 matches 12 bases. V trimming: 6 bases; J trimming: 4 bases; junction bases outside the gene matches: 6. Germline-derived CDR1 and CDR2 are MNHEY and SMNVEV (reference sequence). This CDR3 spans 15 amino acids. The CDR3 loop is CASSPTGLAGETQYF. The CDR3 coding sequence is TGTGCCAGCAGCCCAACGGGACTAGCGGGAGAGACCCAGTACTTC.

The chain carries TRBV6-5 and TRBJ1-4; perhaps TRBD1 as D (6 bases). Germline assignment: CDR1 MNHEY and CDR2 SVGAGI. Trimming stripped 2 bases from V and 8 bases from J, with 12 bases between. The CDR3 has 14 residues. In DNA form, the CDR3 reads TGTGCCAGCAGTTACGGGGGCGGAAAAGAAAAACTGTTTTTT. It translates to CASSYGGGKEKLFF.

This chain connects TRBV29-1 to TRBJ1-2; 7 nucleotides agree with TRBD1. The junction had 2 bases not matched to a gene; V was cut back by 6 bases and J by 4 bases. This CDR3 is built from 11 residues. The V gene's germline CDR1 is SQVTM and CDR2 ANQGSEA. CDR3 DNA sequence: TGCAGCGTACGGGACAGCTATGGCTACACCTTC. It codes for CSVRDSYGYTF.